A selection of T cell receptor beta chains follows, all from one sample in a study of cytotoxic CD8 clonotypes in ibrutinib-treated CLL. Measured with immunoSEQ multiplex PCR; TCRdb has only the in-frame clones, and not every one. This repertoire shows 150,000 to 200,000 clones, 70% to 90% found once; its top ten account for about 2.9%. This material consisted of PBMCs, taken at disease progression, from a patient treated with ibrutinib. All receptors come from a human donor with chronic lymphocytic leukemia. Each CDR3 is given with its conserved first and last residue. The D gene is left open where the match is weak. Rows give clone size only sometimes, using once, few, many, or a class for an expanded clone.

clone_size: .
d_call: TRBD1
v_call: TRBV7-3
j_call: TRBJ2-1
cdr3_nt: TGTGCCAGCAGCTTAAGAGACAGGGACAATGAGCAGTTCTTC
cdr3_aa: CASSLRDRDNEQFF

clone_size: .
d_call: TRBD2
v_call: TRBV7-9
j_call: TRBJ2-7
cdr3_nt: TGTGCCAGCAGCTTAGAGCGGGGGAGCTCCTACGAGCAGTACTTC
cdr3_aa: CASSLERGSSYEQYF

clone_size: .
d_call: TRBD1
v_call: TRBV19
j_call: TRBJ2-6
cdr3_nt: TGTGCCACCAGGAGAAGGGGGCAAACTGCTGGGGCCAACGTCCTGACTTTC
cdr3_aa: CATRRRGQTAGANVLTF

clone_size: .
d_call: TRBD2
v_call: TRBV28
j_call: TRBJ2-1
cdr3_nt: TGTGCCAGCGCACGTGTTCTTAGCGGGAGTATGAATGAGCAGTTCTTC
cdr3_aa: CASARVLSGSMNEQFF

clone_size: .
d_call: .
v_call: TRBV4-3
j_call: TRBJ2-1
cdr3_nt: TGCGCCAGCAGCCAAGATAGGCCTACAGATGAGCAGTTCTTC
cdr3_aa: CASSQDRPTDEQFF

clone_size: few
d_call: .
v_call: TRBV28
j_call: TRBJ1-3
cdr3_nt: TGTGCCAGCATCATGGTTTCTGGAAACACCATATATTTT
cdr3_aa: CASIMVSGNTIYF

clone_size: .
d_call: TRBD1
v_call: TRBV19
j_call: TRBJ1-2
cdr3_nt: TGTGCCAGTTACGGGACAGGGGATGGCTACACCTTC
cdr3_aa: CASYGTGDGYTF

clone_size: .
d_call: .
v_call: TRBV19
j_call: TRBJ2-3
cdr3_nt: TGTGCCAGTACCCCCGCGGGCCGAGGGGCAGATACGCAGTATTTT
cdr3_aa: CASTPAGRGADTQYF

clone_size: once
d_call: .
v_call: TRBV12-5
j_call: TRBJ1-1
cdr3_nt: TGTGCTAGTGGTCTCGCCATGAACACTGAAGCTTTCTTT
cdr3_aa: CASGLAMNTEAFF

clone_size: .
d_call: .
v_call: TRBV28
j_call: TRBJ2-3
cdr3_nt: TGTGCCAGTGGGAGCGGACCCACAGATACGCAGTATTTT
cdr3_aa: CASGSGPTDTQYF

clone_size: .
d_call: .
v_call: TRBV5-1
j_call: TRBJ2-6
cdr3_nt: TGCGCCAGCAGCATACAGGATACTGGGGCCAACGTCCTGACTTTC
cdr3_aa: CASSIQDTGANVLTF

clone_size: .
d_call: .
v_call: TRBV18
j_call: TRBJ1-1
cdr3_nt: TGTGCCAGCTCACCGGTTATGGGACTGAACACTGAAGCTTTCTTT
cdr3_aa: CASSPVMGLNTEAFF

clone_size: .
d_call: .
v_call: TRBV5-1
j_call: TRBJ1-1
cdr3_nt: TGCGCCAGCAGCCCCGGACAGTCGTACACTGAAGCTTTCTTT
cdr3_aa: CASSPGQSYTEAFF

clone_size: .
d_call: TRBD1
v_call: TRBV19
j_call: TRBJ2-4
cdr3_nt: TGTGCCAGTAGTGTAGGACAGGGCAGGGCAACACCCCAGTACTTC
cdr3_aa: CASSVGQGRATPQYF

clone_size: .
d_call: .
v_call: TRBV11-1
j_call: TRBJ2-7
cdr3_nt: TGTGCCAGCAGCGCGCCGAGGGGGGCTATCCTTATGTCGGAGCAGTACTTC
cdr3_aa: CASSAPRGAILMSEQYF

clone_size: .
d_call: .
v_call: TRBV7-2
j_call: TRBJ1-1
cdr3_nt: TGTGCCAGCAGCTTATCCCCCAGACAGAGGGGTGAAGCTTTCTTT
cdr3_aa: CASSLSPRQRGEAFF

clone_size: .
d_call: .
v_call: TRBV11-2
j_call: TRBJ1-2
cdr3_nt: TGTGCCAGCAGCTTAGGAGGGAGGGAAGGCTACACCTTC
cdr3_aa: CASSLGGREGYTF

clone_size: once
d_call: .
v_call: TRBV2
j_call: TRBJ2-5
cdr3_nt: TGTGCCATGTCAACGGGGGAGACCCAGTACTTC
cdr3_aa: CAMSTGETQYF

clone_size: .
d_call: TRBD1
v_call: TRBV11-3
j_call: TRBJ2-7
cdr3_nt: TGTGCCAGCAGCTTTGGACAGGGGGGCATCTACGAGCAGTACTTC
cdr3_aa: CASSFGQGGIYEQYF

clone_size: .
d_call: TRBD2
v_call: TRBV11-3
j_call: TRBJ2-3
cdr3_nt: TGTGCCAGCAGCTTAGGTGCGGGAGGGCCTCAAGATACGCAGTATTTT
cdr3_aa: CASSLGAGGPQDTQYF

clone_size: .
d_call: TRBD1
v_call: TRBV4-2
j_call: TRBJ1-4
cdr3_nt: TGTGCCAGCTGCCAAGGCACAGGGGCCGAAAAACTGTTTTTT
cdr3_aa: CASCQGTGAEKLFF

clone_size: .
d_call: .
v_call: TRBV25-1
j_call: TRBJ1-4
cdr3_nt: TGTGCCAGCAGCCCTAATGAAAAACTGTTTTTT
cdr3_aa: CASSPNEKLFF

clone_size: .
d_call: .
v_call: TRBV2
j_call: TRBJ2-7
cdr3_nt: TGTGCCAGCAGTCTAGCTGACGAGCAGTACTTC
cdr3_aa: CASSLADEQYF

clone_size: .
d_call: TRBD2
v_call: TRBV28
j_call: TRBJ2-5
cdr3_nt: TGTGCCAGCCGGCCGGGGAGGGCCAGAGAGACCCAGTACTTC
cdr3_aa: CASRPGRARETQYF

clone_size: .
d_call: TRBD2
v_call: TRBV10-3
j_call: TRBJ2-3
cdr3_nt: TGTGCCATCAGTGATACTCTAGCGGGAGGCACAGATACGCAGTATTTT
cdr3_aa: CAISDTLAGGTDTQYF

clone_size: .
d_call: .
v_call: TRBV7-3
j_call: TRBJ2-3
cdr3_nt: TGTGCCAGCAGACAAGGGGGTGGGAAGCCAGATACGCAGTATTTT
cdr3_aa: CASRQGGGKPDTQYF

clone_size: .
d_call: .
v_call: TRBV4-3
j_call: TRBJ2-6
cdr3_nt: TGCGCCAGCAGCCACACCTCTGGGGCCAACGTCCTGACTTTC
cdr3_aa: CASSHTSGANVLTF

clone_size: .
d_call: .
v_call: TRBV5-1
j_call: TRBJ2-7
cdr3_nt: TGCGCCAGCAGCTTGGTTCCTGGCGGAGGCTACTACGAGCAGTACTTC
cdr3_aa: CASSLVPGGGYYEQYF

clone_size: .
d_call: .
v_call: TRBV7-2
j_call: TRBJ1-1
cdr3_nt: TGTGCCAGCAGCTTAGGGCAGCCAGAAACTGAAGCTTTCTTT
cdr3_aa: CASSLGQPETEAFF

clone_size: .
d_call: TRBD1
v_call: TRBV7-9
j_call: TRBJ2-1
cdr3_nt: TGTGCCAGCAGCTTAGCGCGAGCCGGGACAGGGAAACACAATGAGCAGTTCTTC
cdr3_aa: CASSLARAGTGKHNEQFF

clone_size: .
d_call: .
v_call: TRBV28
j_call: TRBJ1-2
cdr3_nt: TGTGCCAGCACAATCAGGGGCTCAACATATGGCTACACCTTC
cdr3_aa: CASTIRGSTYGYTF

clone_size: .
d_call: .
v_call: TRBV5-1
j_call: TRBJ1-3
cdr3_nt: TGCGCCAGCAGCTTGGAAGAACTTCGTGGCTCAAACACCATATATTTT
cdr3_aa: CASSLEELRGSNTIYF

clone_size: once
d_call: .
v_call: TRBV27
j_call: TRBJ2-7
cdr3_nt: TGTGCCAGCAGTTGGGCGGGCGGAACCTACGAGCAGTACTTC
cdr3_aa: CASSWAGGTYEQYF

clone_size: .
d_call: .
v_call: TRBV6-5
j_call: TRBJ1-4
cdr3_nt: TGTGCCAGCAGTTACTCGGGCAGGCCAAAGGAAAAACTGTTTTTT
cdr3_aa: CASSYSGRPKEKLFF

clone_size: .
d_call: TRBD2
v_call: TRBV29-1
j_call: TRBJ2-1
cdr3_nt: TGCAGCGTCTGGGGGCGGGAGGGGAACAATGAGCAGTTCTTC
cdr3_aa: CSVWGREGNNEQFF

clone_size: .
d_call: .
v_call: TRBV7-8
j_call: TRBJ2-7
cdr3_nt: TGTGCCAGCAGCTTAGAGAGGGTTGTGGAGCAGTACTTC
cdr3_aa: CASSLERVVEQYF

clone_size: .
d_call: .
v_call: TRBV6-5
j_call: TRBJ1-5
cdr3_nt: TGTGCCAGCAGTTACCGTGGCAGGCTACCAAATCAGCCCCAGCATTTT
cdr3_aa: CASSYRGRLPNQPQHF

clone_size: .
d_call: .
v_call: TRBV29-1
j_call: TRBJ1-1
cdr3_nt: TGCAGCGTCGTAAACCTGGCAGGGTCTGAAGCTTTCTTT
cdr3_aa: CSVVNLAGSEAFF

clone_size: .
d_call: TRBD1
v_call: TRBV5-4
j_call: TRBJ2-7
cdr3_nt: TGTGCCAGCAGCCTGGACAGGTATCACTACGAGCAGTACTTC
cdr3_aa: CASSLDRYHYEQYF

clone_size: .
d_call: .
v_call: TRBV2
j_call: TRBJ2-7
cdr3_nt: TGTGCCAGTAGCATCCTTGACGAGCAGTACTTC
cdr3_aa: CASSILDEQYF

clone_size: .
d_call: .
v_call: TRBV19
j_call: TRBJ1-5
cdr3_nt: TGTGCCAGTAGGAGTCAGCCCCAGCATTTT
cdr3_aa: CASRSQPQHF

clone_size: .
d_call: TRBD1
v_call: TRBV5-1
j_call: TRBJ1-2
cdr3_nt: TGCGCCAGCAGCCTTACTGGCCCAGGACAGGGTGTAGGATATGGCTACACCTTC
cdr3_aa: CASSLTGPGQGVGYGYTF

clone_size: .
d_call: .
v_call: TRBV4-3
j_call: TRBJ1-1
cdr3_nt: TGCGCCAGCGGGTTCTCCGTGAACACTGAAGCTTTCTTT
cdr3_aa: CASGFSVNTEAFF

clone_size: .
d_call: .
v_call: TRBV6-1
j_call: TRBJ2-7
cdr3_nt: TGTGCCAGCCAAGATTACGAGCAGTACTTC
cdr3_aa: CASQDYEQYF

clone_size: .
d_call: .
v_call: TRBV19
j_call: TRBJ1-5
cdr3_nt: TGTGCCAGTAGCACAGGACTTAATCAGCCCCAGCATTTT
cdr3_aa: CASSTGLNQPQHF

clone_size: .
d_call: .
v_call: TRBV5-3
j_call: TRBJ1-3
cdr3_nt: TGTGCCAACCCCCAGAAGGGGGATAGAAACACCATATATTTT
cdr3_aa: CANPQKGDRNTIYF

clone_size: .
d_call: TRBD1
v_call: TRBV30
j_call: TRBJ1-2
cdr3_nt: TGTGCCTGGAGCAGGGACAGGGAATATGGCTACACCTTC
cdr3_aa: CAWSRDREYGYTF

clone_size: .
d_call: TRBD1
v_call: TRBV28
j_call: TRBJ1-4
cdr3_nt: TGTGCCAGCAGTTTTCGGGGGACAGGGGGCGAAAAACTGTTTTTT
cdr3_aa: CASSFRGTGGEKLFF

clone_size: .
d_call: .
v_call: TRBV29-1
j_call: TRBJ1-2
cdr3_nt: TGCAGCGTTCCCCCAACCGGTAATGGCTACACCTTC
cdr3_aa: CSVPPTGNGYTF

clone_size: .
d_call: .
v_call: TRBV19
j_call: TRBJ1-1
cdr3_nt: TGTGCCAGTAGTTTAACCCTACCCGGCTTCATGAACACTGAAGCTTTCTTT
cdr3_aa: CASSLTLPGFMNTEAFF

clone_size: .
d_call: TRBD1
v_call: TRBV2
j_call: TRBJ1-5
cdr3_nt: TGTGCCAGCAGTCGACAGGGGGTAAATCAGCCCCAGCATTTT
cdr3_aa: CASSRQGVNQPQHF

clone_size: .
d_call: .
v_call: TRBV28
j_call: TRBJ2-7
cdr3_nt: TGTGCAGCCGAAGGGCAGGGGGGGTACGAGCAGTACTTC
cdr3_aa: CAAEGQGGYEQYF

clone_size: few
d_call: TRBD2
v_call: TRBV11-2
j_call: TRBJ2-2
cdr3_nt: TGTGCCAGCAGCCAGTCCATTTTTGGCGGGAGGGCCTACACCGGGGAGCTGTTTTTT
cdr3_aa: CASSQSIFGGRAYTGELFF

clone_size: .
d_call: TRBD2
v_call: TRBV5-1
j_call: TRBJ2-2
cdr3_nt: TGCGCCAGCAGCCTGACCGGGACTAGCGATGCCGGGGAGCTGTTTTTT
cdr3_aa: CASSLTGTSDAGELFF

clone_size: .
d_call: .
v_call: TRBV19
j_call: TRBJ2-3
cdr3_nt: TGTGCCAGTAGTACCCCGACTAGTTTATACTCAGATACGCAGTATTTT
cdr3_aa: CASSTPTSLYSDTQYF

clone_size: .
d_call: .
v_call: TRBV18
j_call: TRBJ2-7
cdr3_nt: TGTGCCAGCTCAGTCAGTCGGAGCTCCTACGAGCAGTACTTC
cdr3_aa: CASSVSRSSYEQYF

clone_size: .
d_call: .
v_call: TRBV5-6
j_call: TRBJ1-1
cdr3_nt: TGTGCCAGCAGCTTCCTTTTTAGGGGTGGTTGGAACACTGAAGCTTTCTTT
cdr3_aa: CASSFLFRGGWNTEAFF